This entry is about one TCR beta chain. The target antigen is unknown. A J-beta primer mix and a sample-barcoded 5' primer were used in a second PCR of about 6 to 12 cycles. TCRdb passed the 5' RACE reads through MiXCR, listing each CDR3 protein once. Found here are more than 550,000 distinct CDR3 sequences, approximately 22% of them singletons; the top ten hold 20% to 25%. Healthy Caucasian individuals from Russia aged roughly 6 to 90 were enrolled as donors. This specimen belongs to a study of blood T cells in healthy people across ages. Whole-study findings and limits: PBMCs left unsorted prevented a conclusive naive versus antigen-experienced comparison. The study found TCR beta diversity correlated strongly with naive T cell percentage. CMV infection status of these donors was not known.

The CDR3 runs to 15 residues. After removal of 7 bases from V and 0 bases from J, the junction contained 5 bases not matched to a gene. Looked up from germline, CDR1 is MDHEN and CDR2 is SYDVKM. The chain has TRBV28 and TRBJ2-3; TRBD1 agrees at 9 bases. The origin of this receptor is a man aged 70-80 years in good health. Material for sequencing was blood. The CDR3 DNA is TGTGCCAGCAACAGACAGGGGGGTAGCACAGATACGCAGTATTTT. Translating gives CASNRQGGSTDTQYF.